This entry features one T cell receptor (beta chain) sequence. What it recognizes is unknown. This specimen belongs to a study of cytomegalovirus exposure and HLA in healthy donors. General study points: A later analysis showed TCR association rates differing by HLA locus, peaking at DRB1 and lowest at HLA-C. Upon later analysis, HLA-associated TCR beta chains proved more clonally expanded than other, equally common chains. TCR beta sequences reportedly predicted most subjects' HLA-A and HLA-B alleles accurately. A highly shared variant cluster was judged a likely technical artifact.

PCR primers comprised 60 Vbeta and 13 Jbeta primers. TCRdb keeps only in-frame clones here, not all; method: immunoSEQ multiplex PCR. The data hold 85,000 to 120,000 clones, with 75% observed a single time. The clonotype was recovered from a male donor in good health and CMV-seropositive. Material for sequencing was PBMCs.

The CDR3 reads CASSPTGSYEQYF. DNA for the CDR3: TGTGCCAGCTCACCTACGGGTTCCTACGAGCAGTACTTC. This chain links TRBV18 with TRBJ2-7; D is ambiguous. The germline V gene encodes CDR1 KGHSH and CDR2 LQKENI. The CDR3 covers 13 residues. The V end lost 3 bases, the J end lost 1 base, and 7 bases lay between the germline ends.